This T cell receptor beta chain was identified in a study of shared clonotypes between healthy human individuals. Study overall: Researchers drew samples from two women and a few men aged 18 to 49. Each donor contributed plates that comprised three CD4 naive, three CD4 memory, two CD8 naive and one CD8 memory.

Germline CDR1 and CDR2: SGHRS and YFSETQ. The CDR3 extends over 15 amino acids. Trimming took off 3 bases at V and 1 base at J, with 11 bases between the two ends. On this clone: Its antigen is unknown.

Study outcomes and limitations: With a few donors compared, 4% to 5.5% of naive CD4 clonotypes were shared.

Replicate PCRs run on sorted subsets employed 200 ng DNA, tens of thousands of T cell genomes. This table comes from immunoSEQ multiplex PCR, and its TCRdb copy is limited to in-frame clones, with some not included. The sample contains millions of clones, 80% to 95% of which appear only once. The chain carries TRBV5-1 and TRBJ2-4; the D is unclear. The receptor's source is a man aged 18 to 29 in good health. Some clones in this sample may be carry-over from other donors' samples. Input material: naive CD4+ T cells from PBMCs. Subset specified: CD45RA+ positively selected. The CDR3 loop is CASSSWGEAKNIQYF. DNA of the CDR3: TGCGCCAGCAGCTCTTGGGGTGAGGCCAAAAACATTCAGTACTTC.